Below, 14 T cell receptor beta chains from the same sample are listed, as sequenced in a study of CD8 T cells in ankylosing spondylitis. Notes on the study in general: A TCR beta motif of roughly 8 highly homologous variants appeared characteristic of ankylosing spondylitis blood.

Via MiXCR, TCRdb re-called the 5' RACE reads, giving one row per CDR3 protein. The repertoire holds 500,000 to 650,000 distinct CDR3 sequences, with about 5.2% as singletons. The antigens of these receptors remain unknown. Sequencing input: blood, either unsorted or a sorted T cell fraction (not recorded which). The receptor set was obtained from a male donor with ankylosing spondylitis.

Many counts were recorded for this clonotype. The V and J genes are TRBV15 and TRBJ2-7; 8 bases align to TRBD2. This CDR3 contains 14 residues. With 5 bases clipped from V and 0 bases from J, the junction kept 3 bases outside the gene matches. The germline V gene encodes CDR1 LNHNV and CDR2 YYDKDF (reference sequence). The CDR3: CATSVAGSSYEQYF. In DNA form, the CDR3 reads TGTGCCACCAGCGTAGCGGGGAGCTCCTACGAGCAGTACTTC.

This clonotype came up many times. The V and J genes are TRBV15 and TRBJ2-1, with TRBD1 matching over 7 bases. From germline, CDR1 is LNHNV and CDR2 YYDKDF (reference sequence). The CDR3 contains 15 residues. J lost 4 bases, V lost 5 bases, and 8 bases had no gene match. The CDR3 nucleotides are TGTGCCACCAGCCCTAGGACAGGAGGATACAATGAGCAGTTCTTC. Amino acid sequence: CATSPRTGGYNEQFF. The whole variable domain, filled in from reference TRBV15 and TRBJ2-1, reads DAMVIQNPRYQVTQFGKPVTLSCSQTLNHNVMYWYQQKSSQAPKLLFHYYDKDFNNEADTPDNFQSRRPNTSFCFLDIRSPGLGDTAMYLCATSPRTGGYNEQFFGPGTRLTVL.

This clonotype was seen ten or more times. The rearrangement uses TRBV5-1 and TRBJ2-7; D tentatively reads TRBD1 or TRBD2 (5 bases each). V gave up 0 bases and J gave up 6 bases, with 16 bases separating them. The CDR3 has 15 residues. Germline V gene sequence: CDR1 SGHRS, CDR2 YFSETQ. CDR3 bases: TGCGCCAGCAGCTTGGGGGACCTAAACAAGCCCGAGCAGTACTTC. It codes for CASSLGDLNKPEQYF.

This clonotype was picked up many times. The chain recombines TRBV4-3 with TRBJ2-5, with 9 bases lining up with TRBD1. The J segment lost 4 bases and the V segment lost 3 bases, leaving 9 bases of the junction unmatched. Germline V gene sequence: CDR1 LGHNA, CDR2 YSLEER. This CDR3 has 16 amino acids. As DNA, the CDR3 is TGCGCCAGCAGCCAGGCGGGGACAGGGATGGCAGAGACCCAGTACTTC. It translates to CASSQAGTGMAETQYF.

Many counts were recorded for this clonotype. This chain connects TRBV2 to TRBJ2-2; D is unclear. The germline V gene encodes CDR1 SNHLY and CDR2 FYNNEI. This CDR3 has 12 amino acids. Trimming took 9 bases from V and 3 from J, leaving 8 bases between them. As DNA, the CDR3 is TGTGCCAGTACTTACCACACCGGGGAGCTGTTTTTT. Translated, it gives CASTYHTGELFF.

The table lists this clonotype with many counts. The J gene is TRBJ2-7, the V gene TRBV5-1, with D uncertain. The germline V and J ends were trimmed by 5 bases and 5 bases, with 14 bases remaining between them. The CDR3 runs 13 residues. The V gene's germline CDR1 is SGHRS and CDR2 YFSETQ. CDR3 sequence: CASSFQVPDEQYF. The CDR3 region has the DNA TGCGCCAGCAGTTTCCAGGTTCCGGACGAGCAGTACTTC. Complete variable domain (other parts from reference TRBV5-1 and TRBJ2-7): KAGVTQTPRYLIKTRGQQVTLSCSPISGHRSVSWYQQTPGQGLQFLFEYFSETQRNKGNFPGRFSGRQFSNSRSEMNVSTLELGDSALYLCASSFQVPDEQYFGPGTRLTVT.

In its sample, this clonotype was seen many times. J is TRBJ2-1 and V is TRBV6-2 or TRBV6-3; the match to TRBD2 covers 16 bases. This CDR3 is built from 16 residues. J lost 4 bases, V lost 10 bases, and 7 bases had no gene match. Germline values: CDR1 MNHEY, CDR2 SVGEGT. In nucleotides, the CDR3 is TGTGCCATCCGGGGGACTAGCGGGGGGGAATACAATGAGCAGTTCTTC. It codes for CAIRGTSGGEYNEQFF.

The J gene is TRBJ2-1, the V gene TRBV12-3 or TRBV12-4, with D uncertain. CDR3 length: 13 amino acids. Trimming pared 6 bases from V and 7 bases from J, leaving 13 bases between. The CDR3 region has the DNA TGTGCCAGCAGCTGGAGTGGAACAAATGAGCAGTTCTTC. This translates into CASSWSGTNEQFF.

This clonotype has ten or more counts. The chain employs TRBV20-1 and TRBJ2-5; D might be TRBD2 (5 bases). The CDR3 is 13 residues long. The germline V gene encodes CDR1 DFQATT and CDR2 SNEGSKA (reference sequence). V lost 4 bases to trimming and J lost 5 bases, with 14 bases between them. The CDR3 sequence: CSAKTTRSETQYF. In nucleotides, the CDR3 is TGCAGTGCTAAAACTACTAGATCGGAGACCCAGTACTTC.

This clonotype was observed a handful of times. The chain uses TRBV6-2 or TRBV6-3 and TRBJ2-6; TRBD1 matches at 7 bases. From germline, CDR1 is MNHEY and CDR2 SVGEGT. The length of the CDR3 is 22 residues. Unmatched junction bases numbered 23, after V lost 6 bases and J lost 0 bases. The CDR3 DNA is TGTGCCAGCAGGTCCCACCGATCCGCGACAGGGATGTCCGGCTCTGGGGCCAACGTCCTGACTTTC. It specifies CASRSHRSATGMSGSGANVLTF.

This clonotype was seen repeatedly, ten times or more. The chain combines TRBV11-2 with TRBJ2-3, with D unclear. The CDR3 has 11 amino acids. Germline CDR1 and CDR2: SGHAT and FQNNGV. Between the trimmed V and J ends, which lost 1 base and 7 bases, there was a span of 3 bases. CDR3 in DNA: TGTGCCAGCAGCTTAGGACATACGCAGTATTTT. It is translated as CASSLGHTQYF. Filled out from reference TRBV11-2 and TRBJ2-3, the complete variable domain reads EAGVAQSPRYKIIEKRQSVAFWCNPISGHATLYWYQQILGQGPKLLIQFQNNGVVDDSQLPKDRFSAERLKGVDSTLKIQPAKLEDSAVYLCASSLGHTQYFGPGTRLTVL.

The chain carries TRBV5-1 and TRBJ2-7; 8 bases match TRBD1. The CDR3 consists of 17 residues. From germline, CDR1 is SGHRS and CDR2 YFSETQ. With 0 bases clipped from V and 2 bases from J, the junction kept 10 bases outside the gene matches. The CDR3 nucleotides are TGCGCCAGCAGCTTGGAAAGGACAGGGACGTTGGCCTACGAGCAGTACTTC. Amino acid sequence: CASSLERTGTLAYEQYF.

CDR3 coding DNA: TGTGCCAGCAGTGAAGCTGGAGGGCTGGGCTACGAGCAGTACTTC. Translated: CASSEAGGLGYEQYF. The genes are TRBV6-1 and TRBJ2-7; maybe TRBD2 (6 bases). This CDR3 spans 15 amino acids. Trimming removed 0 bases from V and 3 bases from J, with 12 bases in between. CDR1 and CDR2 from the germline V gene are MNHNS and SASEGT.

This clonotype has only a few counts. CDR3 in DNA: TGTGCCAGCAGCGGTCCCGTTAGGTTGAACACTGAAGCTTTCTTT. It yields the protein CASSGPVRLNTEAFF. This chain uses TRBV11-2 with TRBJ1-1; no reliable D call. CDR1 is SGHAT, CDR2 FQNNGV, per germline. This CDR3 is built from 15 residues. V was trimmed by 5 bases and J by 0 bases, leaving 13 bases between them.